This T cell receptor beta chain came from a study of T cell responses to AZD1222 COVID-19 vaccine. At the level of the study: Second-dose recipients at about 4 or about 12 weeks were treated as one pooled group. Whole-study findings and limits: Nearly half of spike-specific TCRs reportedly target variant regions that are unmutated in the B.1.351 and B.1.1.7 variants. White British people made up most donors, females outnumbered males, and clonal diversity was possibly underestimated.

This table comes from immunoSEQ multiplex PCR, and its TCRdb copy is limited to in-frame clones, with some not included. The data hold around 130,000 clones, with 75% to 90% observed a single time. J lost 8 bases, V lost 4 bases, and 6 bases had no gene match. The CDR3 runs 13 residues. The V gene's germline CDR1 is SGHTA and CDR2 FQGTGA. In regard to this clone: Its cognate antigen is unknown.

The chain joins TRBV7-3 to TRBJ1-2, with 8 bases matching TRBD1. This specimen was peripheral blood, taken on day 0 of AZD1222 vaccination. The sequence was collected from an adult in good health. The chain's CDR3 is CASSSDRGGGYTF. DNA of the CDR3: TGTGCCAGCAGCTCCGACAGGGGCGGAGGCTACACCTTC.